These 21 T cell receptor beta chains share one sample of origin, sequenced in a study of monozygotic twins with cystic fibrosis. Sequencing used immunoSEQ multiplex PCR; TCRdb keeps in-frame clones, though not all of them. The sample comprises fewer than 11,000 clones, just over 99% of which are singletons, and roughly 0.4% rests with the top ten. The specimen sequenced was blood. The origin of the receptors is a man younger than 35 with cystic fibrosis.

The genes are TRBV2 and TRBJ1-1, with D tentatively TRBD1 (6 bases). Trimming removed 2 bases at V and 2 bases at J, with 9 bases between. Germline-derived CDR1 and CDR2 are SNHLY and FYNNEI. The CDR3 extends over 14 amino acids. The CDR3 here is CASSEQGQNTEAFF. CDR3 sequence (DNA): TGTGCCAGCAGTGAACAGGGGCAAAACACTGAAGCTTTCTTT.

The chain couples TRBV7-9 to TRBJ2-5, with D tentatively TRBD1 (6 bases). Germline V CDR1 and CDR2: SEHNR, FQNEAQ (reference sequence). CDR3 length: 14 amino acids. V gave up 8 bases and J gave up 3 bases, with 16 bases separating them. The CDR3 DNA follows: TGTGCCAGCTCGATGACCCGGACAGAAGAGACCCAGTACTTC. Translation gives CASSMTRTEETQYF.

The V gene is TRBV7-9, the J gene TRBJ2-3, with TRBD2 as a possible D gene (5 bases). Germline CDR1 and CDR2: SEHNR and FQNEAQ (reference sequence). The CDR3 contains 14 residues. V was pared by 6 bases and J by 2 bases, with 12 bases between. The CDR3 DNA is TGTGCCAGCAGTGGAGGCCCGTTCACAGATACGCAGTATTTT. Encoded protein: CASSGGPFTDTQYF.

The CDR3 protein is CASTPTSGAETQYF. In DNA, the CDR3 is TGTGCCAGTACTCCGACTAGCGGGGCCGAGACCCAGTACTTC. This rearrangement joins TRBV19 to TRBJ2-5; 11 nucleotides line up with TRBD2. Unmatched junction bases numbered 6, after V lost 7 bases and J lost 5 bases. The CDR3 sequence is 14 residues long. Germline-derived CDR1 and CDR2 are LNHDA and SQIVND (reference sequence).

The V and J genes are TRBV6-6 and TRBJ1-5, with TRBD1 matching over 7 bases. V gave up 5 bases and J gave up 1 base; unmatched junction bases: 5. The CDR3 spans 15 residues. Germline V lookup: CDR1 MNHNY, CDR2 SVGAGI (reference sequence). In DNA, the CDR3 is TGTGCCAGCAGTGGGGAGACAGGGAGCAATCAGCCCCAGCATTTT. This translates into CASSGETGSNQPQHF.

The chain uses TRBV11-2 and TRBJ2-1, with D hard to call. The CDR3 sequence is 18 residues long. Trimming cost V 2 bases and J 0 bases, with 17 bases left between them. The germline CDR1 and CDR2 sequences are SGHAT and FQNNGV. The CDR3 bases are TGTGCCAGCAGCTTAATCACCCGACTCCCAGGCTCCTACAATGAGCAGTTCTTC. Translating gives CASSLITRLPGSYNEQFF.

The rearrangement joins TRBV7-9 to TRBJ2-1; D is perhaps TRBD2 (5 bases). The ends were cut back, 1 base at V and 3 bases at J, with 7 bases in the middle. CDR1 SEHNR and CDR2 FQNEAQ come from the germline V gene (reference sequence). This CDR3 is built from 14 residues. The CDR3 region has the DNA TGTGCCAGCAGCTTAGTCACTAGCTACAATGAGCAGTTCTTC. Encoded protein: CASSLVTSYNEQFF. The complete variable domain, with remaining parts taken from reference TRBV7-9 and TRBJ2-1, reads DTGVSQNPRHKITKRGQNVTFRCDPISEHNRLYWYRQTLGQGPEFLTYFQNEAQLEKSRLLSDRFSAERPKGSFSTLEIQRTEQGDSAMYLCASSLVTSYNEQFFGPGTRLTVL.

The chain combines TRBV6-5 with TRBJ1-1; a weak D match, TRBD1 (5 bases). The length of the CDR3 is 14 residues. CDR1 MNHEY and CDR2 SVGAGI come from the germline V gene. V was cut by 0 bases and J by 1 base, with 6 bases left in between. CDR3 nucleotides: TGTGCCAGCAGTTACTCGCAGGGGAACACTGAAGCTTTCTTT. The encoded protein is CASSYSQGNTEAFF.

The chain employs TRBV19 and TRBJ1-6; 7 nucleotides agree with TRBD1. Germline CDR1 LNHDA, CDR2 SQIVND (reference sequence). The CDR3 has 14 amino acids. V trimming: 6 bases; J trimming: 7 bases; junction bases outside the gene matches: 6. The CDR3 DNA follows: TGTGCCAGTAGACAGACAGGGTCGAATTCACCCCTCCACTTT. This encodes CASRQTGSNSPLHF.

The V call is TRBV10-3, the J call TRBJ1-4; 7 bases match TRBD1. Trimming at V came to 6 bases and at J to 7 bases, leaving 8 bases not matched to a gene. This CDR3 has 14 amino acids. Germline V gene sequence: CDR1 ENHRY, CDR2 SYGVKD. The CDR3 DNA is TGTGCCATCAGAGGGGAGGGGGCCGGTGAAAAACTGTTTTTT. Translating gives CAIRGEGAGEKLFF.

The chain joins TRBV6-4 to TRBJ2-7, with 7 bases matching TRBD2. CDR1 is MRHNA, CDR2 SNTAGT, per germline. This CDR3 is built from 12 residues. Losses at the gene ends were 9 bases for V and 7 bases for J; bases not matched to a gene: 9. The CDR3 loop is CARARGVQEQYF. CDR3 DNA sequence: TGTGCCAGAGCTCGGGGGGTACAAGAGCAGTACTTC.

J is TRBJ1-1 and V is TRBV19, with 8 bases matching TRBD1. This CDR3 is built from 17 residues. With 5 bases clipped from V and 5 bases from J, the junction kept 16 bases outside the gene matches. CDR1 is LNHDA and CDR2 is SQIVND in the germline V gene (reference sequence). The chain's CDR3 is CASSPTRQGRGRTEAFF. In DNA form, the CDR3 reads TGTGCCAGTAGTCCGACACGACAGGGGAGGGGAAGAACTGAAGCTTTCTTT.

V usage is TRBV6-5 and J usage is TRBJ1-3; a weak D match, TRBD1 (6 bases). Germline V gives CDR1 MNHEY, CDR2 SVGAGI. The CDR3 has 15 residues. The germline V and J ends were trimmed by 5 bases and 3 bases, with 14 bases remaining between them. For the CDR3, the DNA is TGTGCCAGCAGTCCCACAGGGAACGGTGGAAACACCATATATTTT. As protein: CASSPTGNGGNTIYF.

The V gene is TRBV2, the J gene TRBJ2-7, with a tentative D call TRBD1 (5 bases). The V end was cut by 4 bases, the J end by 2 bases, with 9 bases between. This CDR3 spans 13 amino acids. CDR1 is SNHLY and CDR2 is FYNNEI in the germline V gene. The CDR3 region is CASSVRVPYEQYF. DNA for the CDR3: TGTGCCAGCAGTGTCAGGGTCCCCTACGAGCAGTACTTC.

This chain connects TRBV7-3 to TRBJ2-1; TRBD1 matches 7 bases. The CDR3 length is 13 residues. Germline assignment: CDR1 SGHTA and CDR2 FQGTGA. With 3 bases clipped from V and 5 bases from J, the junction kept 1 base outside the gene matches. The CDR3 protein is CASSFDRDNEQFF. The DNA of the CDR3 is TGTGCCAGCAGCTTTGACAGGGACAATGAGCAGTTCTTC.

This chain connects TRBV21-1 to TRBJ2-1; the table's D call, TRBD2, was not checked against the DNA. TRBV21-1 is annotated as a pseudogene. This CDR3 spans 14 amino acids. The CDR3 DNA is TGTGCCAGCAGCAAATACAATGGGAGGAATGAGCAGTTCTTC. Its protein is CASSKYNGRNEQFF.

This rearrangement joins TRBV18 to TRBJ2-1; 10 bases match TRBD2. CDR1 KGHSH and CDR2 LQKENI come from the germline V gene. The trim removed 1 base at V and 0 bases at J, leaving 3 bases unmatched. The CDR3 totals 17 residues. DNA for the CDR3: TGTGCCAGCTCACCACTCGGGACTAGCGCCTCCTACAATGAGCAGTTCTTC. Protein sequence: CASSPLGTSASYNEQFF.

The rearrangement links TRBV19 to TRBJ1-2, with 7 bases that match TRBD1. Per the germline V gene, CDR1 is LNHDA and CDR2 is SQIVND (reference sequence). J lost 2 bases, V lost 6 bases, and 15 bases had no gene match. The CDR3 is 17 residues long. The CDR3 is CASRGNLGQEDNYGYTF. The CDR3, as DNA: TGTGCCAGTAGGGGGAACTTAGGACAGGAGGACAACTATGGCTACACCTTC.

The gene calls are TRBV5-4 and TRBJ1-1, with D unresolved. V gave up 5 bases and J gave up 1 base, with 12 bases separating them. This CDR3 contains 14 residues. Looked up from germline, CDR1 is SGHNT and CDR2 is YYREEE (reference sequence). The CDR3 spells CASSGRGGNTEAFF. CDR3 nucleotides: TGTGCCAGCAGTGGTCGGGGTGGGAACACTGAAGCTTTCTTT. The whole variable domain, filled in from reference TRBV5-4 and TRBJ1-1, reads ETGVTQSPTHLIKTRGQQVTLRCSSQSGHNTVSWYQQALGQGPQFIFQYYREEENGRGNFPPRFSGLQFPNYSSELNVNALELDDSALYLCASSGRGGNTEAFFGQGTRLTVV.

The genes are TRBV4-2 and TRBJ1-4; D not certain. The CDR3 extends over 14 amino acids. V lost 1 base and J lost 5, with 8 bases in between. Germline V gene sequence: CDR1 LGHNA, CDR2 YNFKEQ. The CDR3 coding sequence is TGTGCCAGCAGCCAAGGGACGGACAATGAAAAACTGTTTTTT. Translation gives CASSQGTDNEKLFF.

V usage is TRBV7-3 and J usage is TRBJ2-6; TRBD1 or TRBD2 may be the D gene (5 bases each). This CDR3 region has 15 residues. The germline V and J ends were trimmed by 5 bases and 4 bases, with 12 bases remaining between them. Germline V gives CDR1 SGHTA, CDR2 FQGTGA. DNA for the CDR3: TGTGCCAGCAGCCCCTGGGGGACCGGGGCCAACGTCCTGACTTTC. It codes for CASSPWGTGANVLTF.